A single sample is the source of the 31 T cell receptor beta chains below, sequenced in a study of cytomegalovirus exposure and HLA in healthy donors. Primers: 60 Vbeta forward and 13 Jbeta reverse. Here immunoSEQ multiplex PCR was the method, and the copy in TCRdb shows in-frame clones only, minus some. The table records about 70,000 clones, 70% to 85% of them present only once. The sample comprised PBMCs. Receptors originate from a human donor in good health.

The V call is TRBV7-9, the J call TRBJ1-3, with 9 bases aligning to TRBD1. The CDR3 spans 16 residues. J lost 3 bases, V lost 3 bases, and 6 bases had no gene match. Germline V gives CDR1 SEHNR, CDR2 FQNEAQ (reference sequence). The DNA for the CDR3 is TGTGCCAGCAGCTTCCCACAGGGGGCGGATGGAAACACCATATATTTT. Its protein product is CASSFPQGADGNTIYF. Variable domain in full (rest from reference TRBV7-9 and TRBJ1-3): DTGVSQNPRHKITKRGQNVTFRCDPISEHNRLYWYRQTLGQGPEFLTYFQNEAQLEKSRLLSDRFSAERPKGSFSTLEIQRTEQGDSAMYLCASSFPQGADGNTIYFGEGSWLTVV.

The genes are TRBV27 and TRBJ2-1, with 8 bases matching TRBD2. V lost 8 bases, J lost 4 bases, and 10 bases stayed unmatched. This CDR3 comprises 15 residues. Germline CDR1 MNHEY, CDR2 SMNVEV (reference sequence). CDR3 DNA sequence: TGTGCCAGCGGCCCCCGGTCTAGCGGGTACAATGAGCAGTTCTTC. The encoded protein is CASGPRSSGYNEQFF.

The chain links TRBV30 to TRBJ2-7; a weak D match, TRBD1 (5 bases). Germline values: CDR1 GTSNPN, CDR2 SVGIG (reference sequence). Trimming shortened V by 3 bases and J by 0 bases, and 9 bases separated the two germline ends. This CDR3 is built from 13 residues. The CDR3 here is CAWRGQPSYEQYF. Written as DNA, the CDR3 is TGTGCCTGGAGGGGGCAACCCTCCTACGAGCAGTACTTC. The full variable domain, its missing parts supplied by reference TRBV30 and TRBJ2-7, is SQTIHQWPATLVQPVGSPLSLECTVEGTSNPNLYWYRQAAGRGLQLLFYSVGIGQISSEVPQNLSASRPQDRQFILSSKKLLLSDSGFYLCAWRGQPSYEQYFGPGTRLTVT.

The J gene is TRBJ1-2, the V gene TRBV29-1, with 7 bases lining up with TRBD1. CDR1 and CDR2 (germline): SQVTM, ANQGSEA. This CDR3 has 14 amino acids. J lost 5 bases, V lost 3 bases, and 9 bases had no gene match. CDR3 sequence (DNA): TGCAGCGTTGAGATCGGACAGGCCTTGTATGGCTACACCTTC. It is translated as CSVEIGQALYGYTF.

The gene calls are TRBV18 and TRBJ2-4; D may be TRBD2 (6 bases). The germline gives CDR1 KGHSH, CDR2 LQKENI. CDR3 length: 15 amino acids. The ends were cut back, 4 bases at V and 5 bases at J, with 15 bases in the middle. In DNA, the CDR3 is TGTGCCAGCTCACTATCCGTGGGACTGGAAAACATTCAGTACTTC. Translating it yields CASSLSVGLENIQYF.

V usage is TRBV28 and J usage is TRBJ1-3; D uncertain. This CDR3 region has 14 residues. Looked up from germline, CDR1 is MDHEN and CDR2 is SYDVKM. Trimming took 5 bases from V and 3 from J, leaving 11 bases between them. CDR3 nucleotides: TGTGCCAGCAGTAGCACGCTAGGTGGAAACACCATATATTTT. This gives the protein CASSSTLGGNTIYF.

The chain links TRBV6-5 to TRBJ2-7; 8 positions agree with TRBD1. CDR1 is MNHEY, CDR2 SVGAGI, per germline. The CDR3 contains 14 residues. V was clipped by 6 bases and J by 2 bases; unmatched bases: 6. The CDR3 is CASRSTGVTYEQYF. The CDR3 region has the DNA TGTGCCAGCAGGTCGACAGGGGTAACCTACGAGCAGTACTTC.

The V and J genes are TRBV5-4 and TRBJ1-1; a possible D gene is TRBD1 (5 bases). Germline loops: CDR1 SGHNT, CDR2 YYREEE (reference sequence). CDR3 length equals 13 residues. The V end was cut by 3 bases, the J end by 11 bases, with 17 bases between. CDR3 coding DNA: TGTGCCAGCAGCTCCGGGACTACACCCGTGGCTTTCTTT. Its protein product is CASSSGTTPVAFF.

This clone was detected a few times. The rearrangement links TRBV7-9 to TRBJ1-5, with 8 positions matching TRBD1. The CDR3 length is 13 residues. Germline lookup yields CDR1 SEHNR and CDR2 FQNEAQ (reference sequence). With V trimmed by 5 bases and J by 7 bases, 4 bases remained unmatched. Here the CDR3 DNA reads TGTGCCAGCAGCCCGACAGGGGAACAGCCCCAGCATTTT. Translating it yields CASSPTGEQPQHF. Full variable domain (remainder filled in from reference TRBV7-9 and TRBJ1-5): DTGVSQNPRHKITKRGQNVTFRCDPISEHNRLYWYRQTLGQGPEFLTYFQNEAQLEKSRLLSDRFSAERPKGSFSTLEIQRTEQGDSAMYLCASSPTGEQPQHFGDGTRLSIL.

The sample holds a few counts of this clone. V is TRBV4-1 and J is TRBJ1-5, with D perhaps matching TRBD1 (5 bases). V lost 2 bases and J lost 6, with 5 bases in between. In germline, CDR1 is MGHRA, CDR2 YSYEKL. The CDR3 is 12 residues long. The CDR3, as DNA: TGCGCCAGCAGCCAAACAGGTCAGCCCCAGCATTTT. This codes for CASSQTGQPQHF.

This clone has more than one count but fewer than ten. The chain is built from TRBV30 and TRBJ1-2; a weak D match, TRBD1 (5 bases). The V end lost 1 base, the J end lost 5 bases, and 5 bases lay between the germline ends. The length of the CDR3 is 11 residues. Germline lookup yields CDR1 GTSNPN and CDR2 SVGIG (reference sequence). The CDR3 loop is CAWSGQYGYTF. In nucleotides, the CDR3 is TGTGCCTGGAGTGGACAGTATGGCTACACCTTC.

The chain combines TRBV2 with TRBJ1-1; D remains ambiguous. Germline V CDR1 and CDR2: SNHLY, FYNNEI. V lost 7 bases and J lost 6, with 12 bases in between. The CDR3 extends over 12 amino acids. CDR3 DNA: TGTGCCAGCACCAAAATAGTCCCTGAAGCTTTCTTT. Translation gives CASTKIVPEAFF.

The genes are TRBV29-1 and TRBJ1-1; TRBD1 agrees at 8 bases. V was pared by 7 bases and J by 0 bases, with 4 bases of the junction left unmatched. The germline V gene encodes CDR1 SQVTM and CDR2 ANQGSEA. The CDR3 consists of 13 residues. The CDR3: CSGGQGLNTEAFF. The CDR3 nucleotides read TGCAGCGGAGGACAGGGACTGAACACTGAAGCTTTCTTT. The variable domain in full, completed from reference TRBV29-1 and TRBJ1-1, reads SAVISQKPSRDICQRGTSLTIQCQVDSQVTMMFWYRQQPGQSLTLIATANQGSEATYESGFVIDKFPISRPNLTFSTLTVSNMSPEDSSIYLCSGGQGLNTEAFFGQGTRLTVV.

The V gene is TRBV19, the J gene TRBJ2-5; D is undetermined. The DNA end favors TRBJ2-7, so the J call may be wrong. Germline V gives CDR1 LNHDA, CDR2 SQIVND (reference sequence). The CDR3 is 14 amino acids. The CDR3: CASSISLKSYEQYF. The CDR3 region has the DNA TGTGCCAGTAGTATTAGTCTGAAGTCCTACGAGCAGTACTTC.

The rearrangement uses TRBV4-1 and TRBJ1-5; no reliable D call. With 4 bases removed from V and 3 bases from J, the gap between germline ends came to 13 bases. CDR3 length: 15 amino acids. Germline V CDR1 and CDR2: MGHRA, YSYEKL. CDR3 DNA sequence: TGCGCCAGCAGCCCTAACCCAGGATTCAATCAGCCCCAGCATTTT. This gives the protein CASSPNPGFNQPQHF.

The chain employs TRBV28 and TRBJ1-5; a possible D gene is TRBD1 (5 bases). The CDR3 consists of 15 residues. V was pared by 6 bases and J by 1 base, with 13 bases between. Germline V CDR1 and CDR2: MDHEN, SYDVKM. The CDR3 region is CASSGTGVSNQPQHF. The CDR3 bases are TGTGCCAGCAGCGGTACGGGGGTGAGCAATCAGCCCCAGCATTTT.

The chain carries TRBV27 and TRBJ1-1, with D perhaps TRBD1 (5 bases). Trimming cost V 2 bases and J 3 bases, with 10 bases left between them. This CDR3 has 14 amino acids. Per the germline V gene, CDR1 is MNHEY and CDR2 is SMNVEV (reference sequence). The CDR3 loop is CASSLGQGYTEAFF. The CDR3 nucleotides read TGTGCCAGCAGTTTAGGGCAGGGCTACACTGAAGCTTTCTTT.

The chain uses TRBV5-4 and TRBJ2-1; 12 positions agree with TRBD2. Germline lookup yields CDR1 SGHNT and CDR2 YYREEE (reference sequence). V lost 6 bases, J lost 4 bases, and 5 bases stayed unmatched. The CDR3 spans 15 residues. This chain's CDR3 is CASNGGTSGYNEQFF. The CDR3 DNA is TGTGCCAGCAACGGGGGGACTAGCGGGTACAATGAGCAGTTCTTC.

The chain recombines TRBV5-1 with TRBJ1-5; D is ambiguous. V gave up 0 bases and J gave up 0 bases, with 10 bases separating them. Germline CDR1 reads SGHRS; CDR2 reads YFSETQ. The CDR3 is 16 residues long. Here the CDR3 DNA reads TGCGCCAGCAGCTTGGGGCCCCGAAATAGCAATCAGCCCCAGCATTTT. Translating it yields CASSLGPRNSNQPQHF.

The chain employs TRBV6-1 and TRBJ2-1; a possible D gene is TRBD1 (6 bases). The CDR3 sequence is 16 residues long. CDR1 is MNHNS and CDR2 is SASEGT in the germline V gene. Between the trimmed V and J ends, which lost 4 bases and 0 bases, there was a span of 13 bases. The CDR3 loop is CASSGQVASSYNEQFF. CDR3 in DNA: TGTGCCAGCAGTGGACAGGTCGCCAGCTCCTACAATGAGCAGTTCTTC.

The chain is built from TRBV6-1 and TRBJ2-7; D possibly corresponds to TRBD2 (5 bases). Trimming pared 6 bases from V and 2 bases from J, leaving 8 bases between. The germline V gene encodes CDR1 MNHNS and CDR2 SASEGT. The CDR3 is 12 amino acids. In DNA form, the CDR3 reads TGTGCCAGCAGGGACTCCCCCTACGAGCAGTACTTC. It translates to CASRDSPYEQYF.

This chain connects TRBV6-1 to TRBJ1-2; TRBD1 matches 7 bases. J lost 4 bases, V lost 1 base, and 6 bases had no gene match. Germline assignment: CDR1 MNHNS and CDR2 SASEGT. The length of the CDR3 is 15 residues. The CDR3 DNA reads TGTGCCAGCAGTGAAGATCGGGGGACAGCCTATGGCTACACCTTC. It translates to CASSEDRGTAYGYTF.

V gene TRBV18 combines with J gene TRBJ1-1; 10 bases are a match to TRBD1. The CDR3 is made up of 18 amino acids. V lost 6 bases and J lost 2; bases outside the gene matches: 15. Per the germline V gene, CDR1 is KGHSH and CDR2 is LQKENI. The CDR3 bases are TGTGCCAGCTCCGAGAATAGACAGGGGGCTTTTTATAACACTGAAGCTTTCTTT. As protein: CASSENRQGAFYNTEAFF.

The chain recombines TRBV6-5 with TRBJ2-7, with D perhaps TRBD2 (5 bases). There are 15 residues in the CDR3. Trimming took off 0 bases at V and 7 bases at J, with 16 bases between the two ends. The V gene's germline CDR1 is MNHEY and CDR2 SVGAGI. CDR3 DNA: TGTGCCAGCAGTTACTCCCCGGACGGAGGTTCGGAGCAGTACTTC. It codes for CASSYSPDGGSEQYF.

This clone was seen only once. The chain employs TRBV20-1 and TRBJ2-7; D not certain. Trimming took 5 bases from V and 3 from J, leaving 8 bases between them. Per germline, CDR1 DFQATT and CDR2 SNEGSKA (reference sequence). This CDR3 contains 11 residues. CDR3 region: CSALGHYEQYF. CDR3 in DNA: TGCAGTGCTTTGGGCCACTACGAGCAGTACTTC.

J is TRBJ2-1 and V is TRBV5-4, with 11 bases matching TRBD2. Germline V lookup: CDR1 SGHNT, CDR2 YYREEE (reference sequence). This CDR3 comprises 16 residues. After removal of 3 bases from V and 4 bases from J, the junction contained 6 bases not matched to a gene. The CDR3 nucleotides read TGTGCCAGCAGCTCAAATAGCGGGGGGGGTTACAATGAGCAGTTCTTC. Amino acids: CASSSNSGGGYNEQFF.

This chain joins TRBV30 and TRBJ1-1, with D possibly TRBD1 on 6 matching bases. With 0 bases removed from V and 0 bases from J, the gap between germline ends came to 11 bases. Germline V gives CDR1 GTSNPN, CDR2 SVGIG (reference sequence). CDR3 length: 15 residues. CDR3 region: CAWSVGRGMNTEAFF. DNA for the CDR3: TGTGCCTGGAGTGTGGGCAGGGGCATGAACACTGAAGCTTTCTTT.

A few counts support this clone. CDR3 bases: TGTGCCAGCAGTTATCCACAGGGGGCGCGTTGGGAGCAGTACTTC. Translating gives CASSYPQGARWEQYF. The V call is TRBV6-5, the J call TRBJ2-7, with TRBD1 matching over 9 bases. Losses at the gene ends were 3 bases for V and 7 bases for J; bases not matched to a gene: 10. Germline V lookup: CDR1 MNHEY, CDR2 SVGAGI. This CDR3 comprises 15 residues.

This clone has only a few counts. The chain combines TRBV6-5 with TRBJ2-1; 10 bases agree with TRBD2. From germline, CDR1 is MNHEY and CDR2 SVGAGI. The V and J ends lost 8 bases and 0 bases, in that order; junction bases with no gene match: 4. The CDR3 spans 15 residues. The CDR3 loop is CASSLAGSSYNEQFF. The CDR3 bases are TGTGCCAGCTCACTAGCGGGGAGCTCCTACAATGAGCAGTTCTTC.

The chain links TRBV27 to TRBJ2-1; D gene unclear. Per the germline V gene, CDR1 is MNHEY and CDR2 is SMNVEV (reference sequence). CDR3 length equals 12 residues. Trimming cost V 0 bases and J 8 bases, with 5 bases left between them. This CDR3 is CASSLSLDEQFF. CDR3 sequence (DNA): TGTGCCAGCAGTTTATCGTTAGATGAGCAGTTCTTC.

V gene TRBV19 combines with J gene TRBJ1-3; D gene uncertain. Germline V lookup: CDR1 LNHDA, CDR2 SQIVND (reference sequence). The CDR3 spans 12 residues. Trimming pared 2 bases from V and 4 bases from J, leaving 3 bases between. Here the CDR3 reads CASSISGNTIYF. As DNA, the CDR3 is TGTGCCAGTAGTATATCGGGAAACACCATATATTTT. Filled out from reference TRBV19 and TRBJ1-3, the complete variable domain reads DGGITQSPKYLFRKEGQNVTLSCEQNLNHDAMYWYRQDPGQGLRLIYYSQIVNDFQKGDIAEGYSVSREKKESFPLTVTSAQKNPTAFYLCASSISGNTIYFGEGSWLTVV.